Below are 24 T cell receptor beta chains sequenced from a single sample in a study of shared clonotypes between healthy human individuals. Data came from immunoSEQ multiplex PCR; TCRdb stores just in-frame clones and leaves some out. The sample records 850,000 to 1,200,000 clones, 65% to 80% being singletons. What was sequenced was memory CD4+ T cells sorted from blood. Subset denoted: CD45RA-negative fraction. These receptors were taken from a man aged 18 to 29 in good health.

This clone has more than one count but fewer than ten. This sequence joins TRBV19 and TRBJ1-2; 7 positions agree with TRBD1. Losses at the gene ends were 5 bases for V and 4 bases for J; bases not matched to a gene: 7. In germline, CDR1 is LNHDA, CDR2 SQIVND (reference sequence). This CDR3 spans 14 amino acids. The CDR3 region has the DNA TGTGCCAGTAGTCGGACACAGGGGATCTATGGCTACACCTTC. Its translation: CASSRTQGIYGYTF.

The rearrangement uses TRBV5-4 and TRBJ2-7, with 12 bases identical to TRBD2. Germline assignment: CDR1 SGHNT and CDR2 YYREEE (reference sequence). The CDR3 contains 15 residues. The V gene end was trimmed by 3 bases and the J gene end by 7 bases; junction bases not matched to a gene: 8. The CDR3 region has the DNA TGTGCCAGCAGCTCCTCTAGCGGGGGGGCCCGAGAGCAGTACTTC. Residues: CASSSSSGGAREQYF. Full variable domain (missing parts from reference TRBV5-4 and TRBJ2-7): ETGVTQSPTHLIKTRGQQVTLRCSSQSGHNTVSWYQQALGQGPQFIFQYYREEENGRGNFPPRFSGLQFPNYSSELNVNALELDDSALYLCASSSSSGGAREQYFGPGTRLTVT.

The chain couples TRBV30 to TRBJ2-1; 11 bases are a match to TRBD2. Germline-derived CDR1 and CDR2 are GTSNPN and SVGIG (reference sequence). V was pared by 4 bases and J by 9 bases, with 8 bases of the junction left unmatched. The CDR3 contains 14 residues. The CDR3 DNA is TGTGCCTGGACATTAGCGGGGGGGCTTGGTGAGCAGTTCTTC. Protein: CAWTLAGGLGEQFF. Full variable domain (outside the CDR3, taken from reference TRBV30 and TRBJ2-1): SQTIHQWPATLVQPVGSPLSLECTVEGTSNPNLYWYRQAAGRGLQLLFYSVGIGQISSEVPQNLSASRPQDRQFILSSKKLLLSDSGFYLCAWTLAGGLGEQFFGPGTRLTVL.

The chain carries TRBV28 and TRBJ1-2, with 8 bases fitting TRBD1. CDR3 length: 16 residues. CDR1 is MDHEN and CDR2 is SYDVKM in the germline V gene. The V gene end was trimmed by 4 bases and the J gene end by 4 bases; junction bases not matched to a gene: 11. The CDR3 region is CASSSLRQGASYGYTF. The CDR3, as DNA: TGTGCCAGCAGTTCCCTGCGCCAGGGGGCCTCCTATGGCTACACCTTC.

V usage is TRBV19 and J usage is TRBJ1-4, with D possibly TRBD1 on 6 matching bases. This CDR3 comprises 14 residues. Germline assignment: CDR1 LNHDA and CDR2 SQIVND (reference sequence). V was clipped by 5 bases and J by 7 bases, with 14 bases between them. The CDR3 sequence is CASSRGTIREKLFF. The CDR3 nucleotides read TGTGCCAGTAGTCGCGGGACAATTCGTGAAAAACTGTTTTTT.

V gene TRBV18 combines with J gene TRBJ1-3; 11 bases align to TRBD1. Germline V CDR1 and CDR2: KGHSH, LQKENI. Trimming took 3 bases from V and 1 from J; bases not matched to a gene: 5. The CDR3 has 17 amino acids. The CDR3 nucleotides are TGTGCCAGCTCACCCTTCGGACAGGGGGCGTCTGGAAACACCATATATTTT. Its translation: CASSPFGQGASGNTIYF.

The rearrangement joins TRBV28 to TRBJ1-4, with D hard to call. The germline CDR1 and CDR2 sequences are MDHEN and SYDVKM. The V end was cut by 8 bases, the J end by 2 bases, with 12 bases between. CDR3 size: 14 residues. The CDR3 nucleotides are TGTGCCAGCCAAACGGCACAGACTAATGAAAAACTGTTTTTT. Protein product: CASQTAQTNEKLFF. The full variable domain, rest sourced from reference TRBV28 and TRBJ1-4, is DVKVTQSSRYLVKRTGEKVFLECVQDMDHENMFWYRQDPGLGLRLIYFSYDVKMKEKGDIPEGYSVSREKKERFSLILESASTNQTSMYLCASQTAQTNEKLFFGSGTQLSVL.

The rearrangement links TRBV10-1 to TRBJ1-1; TRBD1 agrees at 7 bases. The trim removed 1 base at V and 4 bases at J, leaving 3 bases unmatched. There are 14 residues in the CDR3. Germline CDR1 WNHNN, CDR2 SYGVQD (reference sequence). As DNA, the CDR3 is TGCGCCAGCAGTGAGTTACAGGGGAGCACTGAAGCTTTCTTT. This gives the protein CASSELQGSTEAFF.

This clone was recorded many times. Other nucleotide sequences from this sample produce the same CDR3. The chain links TRBV6-5 to TRBJ2-5; 7 bases agree with TRBD2. Per the germline V gene, CDR1 is MNHEY and CDR2 is SVGAGI. V trimming: 4 bases; J trimming: 5 bases; junction bases outside the gene matches: 4. The CDR3 is made up of 13 amino acids. CDR3 residues: CASSSQGGETQYF. DNA for the CDR3: TGTGCCAGCAGTTCCCAGGGAGGGGAGACCCAGTACTTC.

This rearrangement joins TRBV27 to TRBJ2-1, with 10 bases matching TRBD2. The V gene end was trimmed by 5 bases and the J gene end by 6 bases; junction bases not matched to a gene: 4. Germline assignment: CDR1 MNHEY and CDR2 SMNVEV (reference sequence). This CDR3 has 14 residues. This CDR3 is CASSLRTSGNEQFF. CDR3 DNA sequence: TGTGCCAGCAGTCTTCGGACTAGCGGCAATGAGCAGTTCTTC.

V gene TRBV28 combines with J gene TRBJ1-6; 7 nucleotides line up with TRBD1. Germline assignment: CDR1 MDHEN and CDR2 SYDVKM. The CDR3 is made up of 15 amino acids. V gave up 4 bases and J gave up 7 bases; unmatched junction bases: 7. This CDR3 is CASSSRTGGNSPLHF. The DNA for the CDR3 is TGTGCCAGCAGTTCCAGGACAGGCGGCAATTCACCCCTCCACTTT.

This chain connects TRBV27 to TRBJ1-6, with D possibly being TRBD1 (6 bases). Trimming stripped 6 bases from V and 3 bases from J, with 12 bases between. Germline V gives CDR1 MNHEY, CDR2 SMNVEV (reference sequence). This CDR3 region has 15 residues. The CDR3: CASSLQGFYNSPLHF. For the CDR3, the DNA is TGTGCCAGCAGCCTACAGGGATTCTATAATTCACCCCTCCACTTT.

This chain's CDR3 is CASSLSGAQETQYF. CDR3 nucleotides: TGTGCCAGCAGCTTATCAGGGGCTCAAGAGACCCAGTACTTC. This chain connects TRBV7-9 to TRBJ2-5, with D perhaps TRBD1 (6 bases). Trimming shortened V by 2 bases and J by 2 bases, and 9 bases separated the two germline ends. CDR3 size: 14 residues. The germline gives CDR1 SEHNR, CDR2 FQNEAQ (reference sequence). The variable domain in full, completed from reference TRBV7-9 and TRBJ2-5, reads DTGVSQNPRHKITKRGQNVTFRCDPISEHNRLYWYRQTLGQGPEFLTYFQNEAQLEKSRLLSDRFSAERPKGSFSTLEIQRTEQGDSAMYLCASSLSGAQETQYFGPGTRLLVL.

The chain joins TRBV18 to TRBJ2-2, with D uncertain. From germline, CDR1 is KGHSH and CDR2 LQKENI. The CDR3 runs to 17 residues. V lost 0 bases, J lost 0 bases, and 11 bases lay in between. The CDR3 sequence: CASSPPGKHANTGELFF. CDR3 sequence (DNA): TGTGCCAGCTCACCACCGGGAAAACACGCGAACACCGGGGAGCTGTTTTTT.

The V gene is TRBV5-1, the J gene TRBJ2-5; 8 bases map to TRBD1. CDR3 size: 15 residues. Germline CDR1 reads SGHRS; CDR2 reads YFSETQ. V was clipped by 7 bases and J by 1 base; unmatched bases: 9. CDR3 in DNA: TGCGCCAGCGTTACAGGGGGGCCGGTCCAAGAGACCCAGTACTTC. This codes for CASVTGGPVQETQYF. Variable domain in full (rest from reference TRBV5-1 and TRBJ2-5): KAGVTQTPRYLIKTRGQQVTLSCSPISGHRSVSWYQQTPGQGLQFLFEYFSETQRNKGNFPGRFSGRQFSNSRSEMNVSTLELGDSALYLCASVTGGPVQETQYFGPGTRLLVL.

This clone showed up just a few times. The chain links TRBV7-2 to TRBJ2-7; 9 bases agree with TRBD1. The CDR3 runs 15 residues. Germline CDR1 is SGHTA and CDR2 is FQGNSA. V shed 4 bases and J 6 bases; nucleotides not matched to a gene: 10. In DNA form, the CDR3 reads TGTGCCAGCAGCTCCCGATTAAAACAGGGGGCCGAGCAGTACTTC. Amino acid sequence: CASSSRLKQGAEQYF.

The V gene is TRBV4-1, the J gene TRBJ2-5, with TRBD1 matching 8 bases. Per germline, CDR1 MGHRA and CDR2 YSYEKL. The CDR3 loop spans 15 amino acids. The ends lost 1 base at V and 4 bases at J; junction bases unmatched: 5. CDR3 residues: CASSQVRGRRETQYF. In DNA, the CDR3 is TGCGCCAGCAGCCAAGTCAGGGGGCGCCGAGAGACCCAGTACTTC.

The V gene is TRBV5-1, the J gene TRBJ2-5, with D tentatively TRBD2 (5 bases). Trimming shortened V by 4 bases and J by 1 base, and 14 bases separated the two germline ends. CDR1 is SGHRS and CDR2 is YFSETQ in the germline V gene. There are 15 residues in the CDR3. The CDR3 sequence: CASSKGGEPQETQYF. The CDR3 nucleotides are TGCGCCAGCAGCAAGGGTGGGGAGCCCCAAGAGACCCAGTACTTC. The whole variable domain, remainder taken from reference TRBV5-1 and TRBJ2-5, is KAGVTQTPRYLIKTRGQQVTLSCSPISGHRSVSWYQQTPGQGLQFLFEYFSETQRNKGNFPGRFSGRQFSNSRSEMNVSTLELGDSALYLCASSKGGEPQETQYFGPGTRLLVL.

The chain employs TRBV7-8 and TRBJ1-2; D unresolved. V shed 0 bases and J shed 4 bases, with 9 bases lying between them. Germline-derived CDR1 and CDR2 are SGHVS and FQNEAQ. The CDR3 loop spans 14 amino acids. CDR3 in DNA: TGTGCCAGCAGCTTAGCGCCCTTCACCTATGGCTACACCTTC. Protein: CASSLAPFTYGYTF. Drawing the rest from reference TRBV7-8 and TRBJ1-2, the complete variable domain is GAGVSQSPRYKVAKRGQDVALRCDPISGHVSLFWYQQALGQGPEFLTYFQNEAQLDKSGLPSDRFFAERPEGSVSTLKIQRTQQEDSAVYLCASSLAPFTYGYTFGSGTRLTVV.

This chain joins TRBV2 and TRBJ2-6; maybe TRBD2 (6 bases). The germline V gene has CDR1 SNHLY and CDR2 FYNNEI. V was pared by 6 bases and J by 1 base, with 10 bases between. The CDR3 runs 15 residues. This CDR3 reads CASRSGVSGANVLTF. The CDR3 bases are TGTGCCAGCAGGTCGGGGGTTTCTGGGGCCAACGTCCTGACTTTC.

This clone has only a few counts. The V and J genes are TRBV28 and TRBJ1-4; 8 bases are shared with TRBD1. The CDR3 totals 16 residues. The germline gives CDR1 MDHEN, CDR2 SYDVKM. J lost 12 bases, V lost 4 bases, and 16 bases had no gene match. CDR3 sequence (DNA): TGTGCCAGCAGTTCCCCCGGGACAGGCCCTAAAGGCGAACTGTTTTTT. Translating gives CASSSPGTGPKGELFF.

In regard to this clone: One junction end does not reproduce the germline sequence, and a read error may be involved. The chain has TRBV7-7 and TRBJ2-4; the D gene could be TRBD1 or TRBD2 (5 bases each). This CDR3 is built from 15 residues. The V gene's germline CDR1 is SSHAT and CDR2 FNYEAQ (reference sequence). CDR3 sequence reads: CASSRGPLGKNIQYF. The CDR3 nucleotides read TGTGCTAGCAGCCGGGGACCCTTGGGAAAAAACATTCAGTACTTC.

This clone was seen once. In the same sample, other DNA sequences code for this CDR3. The chain carries TRBV6-1 and TRBJ1-5, with a possible D match to TRBD1 (5 bases). Trimming cost V 2 bases and J 2 bases, with 10 bases left between them. Germline V gene data show CDR1 as MNHNS and CDR2 as SASEGT. This CDR3 is 15 amino acids long. The CDR3, as DNA: TGTGCCAGCAGTGAACAGGGTCGTGGCAATCAGCCCCAGCATTTT. This codes for CASSEQGRGNQPQHF.

The chain recombines TRBV6-6 with TRBJ2-3, with TRBD1 matching over 10 bases. Looked up from germline, CDR1 is MNHNY and CDR2 is SVGAGI (reference sequence). J lost 6 bases, V lost 7 bases, and 10 bases had no gene match. The CDR3 loop spans 15 amino acids. The CDR3 here is CASKTGGQGTDTQYF. In DNA form, the CDR3 reads TGTGCCAGCAAAACGGGGGGACAGGGGACCGATACGCAGTATTTT.